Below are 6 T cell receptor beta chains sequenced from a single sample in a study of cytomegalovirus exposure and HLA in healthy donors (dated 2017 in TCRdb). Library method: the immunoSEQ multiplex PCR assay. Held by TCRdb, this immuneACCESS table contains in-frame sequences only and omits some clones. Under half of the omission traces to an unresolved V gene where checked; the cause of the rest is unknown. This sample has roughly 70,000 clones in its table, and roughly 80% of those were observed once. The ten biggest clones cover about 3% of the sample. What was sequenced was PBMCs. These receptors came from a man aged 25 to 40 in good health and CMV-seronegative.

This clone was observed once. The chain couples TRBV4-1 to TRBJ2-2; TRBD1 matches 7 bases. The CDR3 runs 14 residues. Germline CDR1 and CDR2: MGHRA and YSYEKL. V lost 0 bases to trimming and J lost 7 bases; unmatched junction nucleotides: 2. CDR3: CASSQDQGDGELFF. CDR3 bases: TGCGCCAGCAGCCAAGATCAGGGGGACGGGGAGCTGTTTTTT.

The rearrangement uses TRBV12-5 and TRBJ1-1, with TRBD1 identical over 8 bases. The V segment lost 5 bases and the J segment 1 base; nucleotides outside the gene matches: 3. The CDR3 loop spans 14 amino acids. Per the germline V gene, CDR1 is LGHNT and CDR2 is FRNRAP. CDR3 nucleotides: TGTGCTAGTGGTGTGGGACAGGCGAACACTGAAGCTTTCTTT. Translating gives CASGVGQANTEAFF.

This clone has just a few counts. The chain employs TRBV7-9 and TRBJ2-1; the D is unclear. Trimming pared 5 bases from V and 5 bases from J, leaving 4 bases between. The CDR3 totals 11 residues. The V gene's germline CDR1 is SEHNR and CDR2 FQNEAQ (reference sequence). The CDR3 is CASSINNEQFF. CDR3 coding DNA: TGTGCCAGCAGCATAAACAATGAGCAGTTCTTC.

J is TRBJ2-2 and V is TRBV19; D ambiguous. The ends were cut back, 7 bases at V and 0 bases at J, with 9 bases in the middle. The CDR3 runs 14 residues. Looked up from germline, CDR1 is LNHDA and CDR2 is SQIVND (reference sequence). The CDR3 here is CASTRQANTGELFF. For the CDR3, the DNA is TGTGCCAGTACTCGGCAGGCGAACACCGGGGAGCTGTTTTTT.

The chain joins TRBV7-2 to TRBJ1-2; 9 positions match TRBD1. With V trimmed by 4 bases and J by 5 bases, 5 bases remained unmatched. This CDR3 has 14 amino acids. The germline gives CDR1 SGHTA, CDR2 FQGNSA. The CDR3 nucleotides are TGTGCCAGCAGCTCCCGGGACAGGGTTTATGGCTACACCTTC. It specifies CASSSRDRVYGYTF.

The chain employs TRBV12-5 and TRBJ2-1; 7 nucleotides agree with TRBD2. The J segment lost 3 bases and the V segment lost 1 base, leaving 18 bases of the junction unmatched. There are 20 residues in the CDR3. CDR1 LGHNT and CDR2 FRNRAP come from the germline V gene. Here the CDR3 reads CASGLDIAGTKGPFYNEQFF. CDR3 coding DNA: TGTGCTAGTGGTTTGGACATAGCGGGCACCAAGGGGCCTTTCTACAATGAGCAGTTCTTC.